One sample yielded the 17 T cell receptor beta chains listed below, sequenced in a study of human T cells and chemical hapten exposure. This sample's time point: pre-sensitization, week 0. Documented treatment: therapeutic diphenylcyclopropenone sensitization with weekly scalp DPC. TCRdb reprocessed the RACE reads via MiXCR and lists one record per CDR3 protein. Of about 80,000 distinct CDR3 sequences listed, about 14% are singletons. Sequencing was performed on whole blood, taken in connection with sensitization to the hapten diphenylcyclopropenone (DPC). The receptors stem from a woman aged 45-65 years with alopecia areata. Some clones in this sample may be carry-over from other donors' samples.

This clonotype was observed a few times. This chain links TRBV7-9 with TRBJ2-1, with TRBD2 identical over 9 bases. Germline-derived CDR1 and CDR2 are SEHNR and FQNEAQ (reference sequence). CDR3 length: 16 residues. The V segment lost 5 bases and the J segment 8 bases; nucleotides outside the gene matches: 13. Here the CDR3 reads CASSLLAVAGVDEQFF. The CDR3 DNA is TGTGCCAGCAGCCTCTTGGCGGTAGCGGGAGTCGATGAGCAGTTCTTC.

This clonotype was detected a few times. The chain links TRBV20-1 to TRBJ2-5, with D tentatively TRBD1 (5 bases). Germline V CDR1 and CDR2: DFQATT, SNEGSKA (reference sequence). This CDR3 is 13 amino acids long. Trimming took off 1 base at V and 6 bases at J, with 12 bases between the two ends. CDR3 loop: CSARVQGVQTQYF. As DNA, the CDR3 is TGCAGTGCTAGAGTCCAGGGTGTTCAGACCCAGTACTTC.

This clonotype showed up just a few times. In DNA, the CDR3 is TGTGCCAGCAGCTACGACAGGGGGATGAACACTGAAGCTTTCTTT. It encodes CASSYDRGMNTEAFF. The V call is TRBV5-6, the J call TRBJ1-1; 9 bases fit TRBD1. Germline V gene sequence: CDR1 SGHDT, CDR2 YYEEEE. With 3 bases clipped from V and 0 bases from J, the junction kept 3 bases outside the gene matches. The CDR3 contains 15 residues.

V and J are TRBV19 and TRBJ2-2; TRBD2 might be the D (5 bases). Per the germline V gene, CDR1 is LNHDA and CDR2 is SQIVND (reference sequence). The V and J ends lost 2 bases and 5 bases respectively, with 15 bases between them. This CDR3 is 16 amino acids long. CDR3 region: CASSILATPRTGELFF. In DNA form, the CDR3 reads TGTGCCAGTAGTATACTAGCTACTCCGAGGACCGGGGAGCTGTTTTTT.

The V call is TRBV4-3, the J call TRBJ1-4; D not certain. The CDR3 loop spans 14 amino acids. CDR1 is LGHNA and CDR2 is YSLEER in the germline V gene. V gave up 4 bases and J gave up 8 bases, with 14 bases separating them. The CDR3 here is CASSLNDGDEKLFF. The CDR3 DNA reads TGCGCCAGCAGCCTAAATGACGGAGACGAAAAACTGTTTTTT.

This clonotype was observed a handful of times. This chain links TRBV6-6 with TRBJ1-2; 7 nucleotides align to TRBD1. Per germline, CDR1 MNHNY and CDR2 SVGAGI (reference sequence). The CDR3 is 15 residues long. The V segment lost 0 bases and the J segment 8 bases; nucleotides outside the gene matches: 9. For the CDR3, the DNA is TGTGCCAGCAGTTACTCAAGCACAGGGGATGGGGGCTACACCTTC. It codes for CASSYSSTGDGGYTF.

The chain's CDR3 is CASSRLAGEGNEQFF. In nucleotides, the CDR3 is TGTGCCAGCAGCCGACTAGCGGGAGAAGGCAATGAGCAGTTCTTC. V is TRBV3-1 and J is TRBJ2-1, with 12 bases lining up with TRBD2. Germline V CDR1 and CDR2: LGHDT, YNNKEL (reference sequence). CDR3 length: 15 residues. V was clipped by 4 bases and J by 6 bases; unmatched bases: 4.

To note about this clonotype: A much more abundant neighbour one base away suggests this may be a read error. The CDR3 DNA reads TGTGCCAGCAGGCCAGGGGGCGGAGAGACCCAGTACTTC. Protein: CASRPGGGETQYF. V gene TRBV11-2 combines with J gene TRBJ2-5; 8 nucleotides line up with TRBD1. CDR1 is SGHAT, CDR2 FQNNGV, per germline. The CDR3 sequence is 13 residues long. V shed 6 bases and J 4 bases; nucleotides not matched to a gene: 4. Full variable domain (rest looked up from reference TRBV11-2 and TRBJ2-5): EAGVAQSPRYKIIEKRQSVAFWCNPISGHATLYWYQQILGQGPKLLIQFQNNGVVDDSQLPKDRFSAERLKGVDSTLKIQPAKLEDSAVYLCASRPGGGETQYFGPGTRLLVL.

This clonotype showed up just once. The chain carries TRBV9 and TRBJ2-3; 9 bases fit TRBD2. Trimming at V came to 4 bases and at J to 0 bases, leaving 3 bases not matched to a gene. This CDR3 spans 15 amino acids. CDR1 and CDR2 (germline): SGDLS, YYNGEE. DNA for the CDR3: TGTGCCAGCAGCTTCACTAGCGGGAGCACAGATACGCAGTATTTT. It codes for CASSFTSGSTDTQYF.

This clonotype has only a few counts. This chain uses TRBV6-4 with TRBJ1-1; D not certain. Germline V gene sequence: CDR1 MRHNA, CDR2 SNTAGT. This CDR3 contains 12 residues. The CDR3 is CEDFDPNTEAFF. The CDR3 bases are TGTGAGGACTTTGACCCGAACACTGAAGCTTTCTTT.

The chain employs TRBV5-6 and TRBJ1-5; TRBD1 might be the D (5 bases). Germline-derived CDR1 and CDR2 are SGHDT and YYEEEE. Trimming removed 1 base at V and 6 bases at J, with 11 bases between. There are 14 residues in the CDR3. DNA of the CDR3: TGTGCCAGCAGCTTGTCAGGGTTGGGTCAGCCCCAGCATTTT. It is translated as CASSLSGLGQPQHF.

This clonotype was seen repeatedly, ten times or more. The CDR3 here is CAWSPPGLVSDIQYF. The CDR3 DNA is TGTGCCTGGAGCCCCCCGGGACTGGTCTCGGACATTCAGTACTTC. V gene TRBV30 combines with J gene TRBJ2-4, with D maybe TRBD2 (6 bases). The CDR3 loop spans 15 amino acids. Germline assignment: CDR1 GTSNPN and CDR2 SVGIG (reference sequence). Trimming stripped 3 bases from V and 8 bases from J, with 20 bases between.

This clonotype was seen many times. The V and J genes are TRBV29-1 and TRBJ1-2; 8 bases align to TRBD1. This CDR3 is 12 amino acids long. Germline V gene sequence: CDR1 SQVTM, CDR2 ANQGSEA. V shed 6 bases and J 7 bases; nucleotides not matched to a gene: 7. The CDR3 nucleotides read TGCAGCGTGGAGACAGGGGCCTCTGGCTACACCTTC. This sequence encodes CSVETGASGYTF.

This chain uses TRBV29-1 with TRBJ1-1; 10 bases fit TRBD1. The CDR3 is made up of 14 amino acids. The V gene end was trimmed by 2 bases and the J gene end by 8 bases; junction bases not matched to a gene: 8. Germline V gene data show CDR1 as SQVTM and CDR2 as ANQGSEA. The CDR3 here is CSVELDRGHNEAFF. DNA for the CDR3: TGCAGCGTTGAATTAGACAGGGGGCACAACGAAGCTTTCTTT.

The chain has TRBV19 and TRBJ1-4, with 8 bases that match TRBD1. Germline values: CDR1 LNHDA, CDR2 SQIVND (reference sequence). CDR3 length equals 15 residues. The V segment lost 7 bases and the J segment 2 bases; nucleotides outside the gene matches: 6. The CDR3 DNA is TGTGCCAGTAAGACAGGGGCGAGGACTAATGAAAAACTGTTTTTT. Translating it yields CASKTGARTNEKLFF.

The chain links TRBV3-1 to TRBJ1-1; D gene uncertain. Germline V gives CDR1 LGHDT, CDR2 YNNKEL (reference sequence). The CDR3 has 15 residues. Trimming shortened V by 4 bases and J by 4 bases, and 16 bases separated the two germline ends. The DNA for the CDR3 is TGTGCCAGCAGCCCCAGGTCCCGCGCTGCCACTGAAGCTTTCTTT. Translating gives CASSPRSRAATEAFF. Drawing the rest from reference TRBV3-1 and TRBJ1-1, the complete variable domain is DTAVSQTPKYLVTQMGNDKSIKCEQNLGHDTMYWYKQDSKKFLKIMFSYNNKELIINETVPNRFSPKSPDKAHLNLHINSLELGDSAVYFCASSPRSRAATEAFFGQGTRLTVV.

V usage is TRBV10-1 and J usage is TRBJ2-1; D gene unclear. Germline CDR1 is WNHNN and CDR2 is SYGVQD (reference sequence). The CDR3 runs 12 residues. V was cut by 0 bases and J by 15 bases, with 12 bases left in between. The CDR3 DNA reads TGCGCCAGCAGTGAGTCGAGATCTTCCCGGTTCTTC. This gives the protein CASSESRSSRFF.